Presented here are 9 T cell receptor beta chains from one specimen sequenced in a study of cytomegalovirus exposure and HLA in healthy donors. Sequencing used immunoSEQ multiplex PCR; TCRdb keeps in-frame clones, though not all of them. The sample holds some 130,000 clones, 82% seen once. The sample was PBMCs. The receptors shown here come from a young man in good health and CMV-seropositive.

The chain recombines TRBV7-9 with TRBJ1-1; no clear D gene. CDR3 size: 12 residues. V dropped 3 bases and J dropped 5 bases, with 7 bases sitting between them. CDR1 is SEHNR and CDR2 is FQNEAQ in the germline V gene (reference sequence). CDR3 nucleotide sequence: TGTGCCAGCAGCTTCGGGTCTACTGAAGCTTTCTTT. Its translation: CASSFGSTEAFF.

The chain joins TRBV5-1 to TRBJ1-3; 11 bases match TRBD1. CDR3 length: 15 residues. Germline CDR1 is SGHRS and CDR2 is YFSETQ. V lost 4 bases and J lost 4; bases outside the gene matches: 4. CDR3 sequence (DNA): TGCGCCAGCAGCGTGGGACAGGGGGGAGGAAACACCATATATTTT. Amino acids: CASSVGQGGGNTIYF.

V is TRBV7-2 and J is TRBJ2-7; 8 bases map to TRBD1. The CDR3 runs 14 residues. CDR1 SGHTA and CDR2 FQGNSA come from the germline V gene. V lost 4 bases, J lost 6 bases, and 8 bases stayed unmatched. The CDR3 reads CASSYTDRVGEQYF. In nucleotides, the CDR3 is TGTGCCAGCAGCTACACGGACAGGGTAGGCGAGCAGTACTTC.

The CDR3 is CASFQGAGGYTF. For the CDR3, the DNA is TGTGCCAGCTTTCAGGGGGCCGGCGGCTACACCTTC. This chain uses TRBV2 with TRBJ1-2; 8 bases line up with TRBD1. V lost 8 bases to trimming and J lost 8 bases; unmatched junction nucleotides: 7. CDR1 and CDR2 from the germline V gene are SNHLY and FYNNEI. The CDR3 length is 12 residues. Filled out from reference TRBV2 and TRBJ1-2, the complete variable domain reads EPEVTQTPSHQVTQMGQEVILRCVPISNHLYFYWYRQILGQKVEFLVSFYNNEISEKSEIFDDQFSVERPDGSNFTLKIRSTKLEDSAMYFCASFQGAGGYTFGSGTRLTVV.

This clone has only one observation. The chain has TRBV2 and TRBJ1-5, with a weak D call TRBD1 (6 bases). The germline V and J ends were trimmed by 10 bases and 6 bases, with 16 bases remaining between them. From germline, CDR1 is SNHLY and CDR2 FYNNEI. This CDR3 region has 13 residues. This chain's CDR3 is CATSAQGSQPQHF. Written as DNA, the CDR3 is TGTGCCACCTCCGCGCAGGGGTCTCAGCCCCAGCATTTT.

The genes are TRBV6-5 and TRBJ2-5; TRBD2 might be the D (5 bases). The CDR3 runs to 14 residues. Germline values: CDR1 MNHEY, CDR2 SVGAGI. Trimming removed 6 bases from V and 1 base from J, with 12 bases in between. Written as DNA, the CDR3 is TGTGCCAGCAGGCGGACTGGCAGCCAAGAGACCCAGTACTTC. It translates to CASRRTGSQETQYF.

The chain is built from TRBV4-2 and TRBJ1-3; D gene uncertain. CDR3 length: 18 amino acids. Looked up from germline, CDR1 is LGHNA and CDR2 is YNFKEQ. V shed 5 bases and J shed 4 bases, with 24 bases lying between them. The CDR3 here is CASSSQITWRVFGNTIYF. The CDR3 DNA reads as TGTGCCAGCAGCTCTCAAATCACGTGGAGGGTCTTCGGAAACACCATATATTTT.

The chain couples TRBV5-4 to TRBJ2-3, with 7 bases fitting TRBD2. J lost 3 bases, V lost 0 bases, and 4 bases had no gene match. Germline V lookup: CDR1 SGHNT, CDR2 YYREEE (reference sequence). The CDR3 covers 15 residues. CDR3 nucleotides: TGTGCCAGCAGCTTGGGGCTAGCGGAAACAGATACGCAGTATTTT. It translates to CASSLGLAETDTQYF.

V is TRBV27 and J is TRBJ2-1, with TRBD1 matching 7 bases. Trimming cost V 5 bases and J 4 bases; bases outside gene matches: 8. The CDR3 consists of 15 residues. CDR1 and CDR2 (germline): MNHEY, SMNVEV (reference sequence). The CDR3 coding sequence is TGTGCCAGCAGTGTAGGGGGACAGAGGTACAATGAGCAGTTCTTC. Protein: CASSVGGQRYNEQFF.